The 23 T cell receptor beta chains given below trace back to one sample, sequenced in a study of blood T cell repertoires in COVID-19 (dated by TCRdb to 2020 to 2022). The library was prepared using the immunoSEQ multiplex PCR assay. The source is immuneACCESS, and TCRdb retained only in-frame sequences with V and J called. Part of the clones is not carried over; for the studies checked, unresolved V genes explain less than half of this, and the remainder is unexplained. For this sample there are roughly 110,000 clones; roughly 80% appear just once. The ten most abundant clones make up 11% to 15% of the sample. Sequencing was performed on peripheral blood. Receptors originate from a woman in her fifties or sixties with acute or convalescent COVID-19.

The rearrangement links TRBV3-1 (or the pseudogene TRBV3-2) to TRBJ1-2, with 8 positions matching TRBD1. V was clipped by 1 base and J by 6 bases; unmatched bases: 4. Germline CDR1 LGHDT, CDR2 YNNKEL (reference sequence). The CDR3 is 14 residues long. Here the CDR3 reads CASSQAGQGHGYTF. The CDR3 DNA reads TGTGCCAGCAGCCAAGCCGGACAGGGTCATGGCTACACCTTC.

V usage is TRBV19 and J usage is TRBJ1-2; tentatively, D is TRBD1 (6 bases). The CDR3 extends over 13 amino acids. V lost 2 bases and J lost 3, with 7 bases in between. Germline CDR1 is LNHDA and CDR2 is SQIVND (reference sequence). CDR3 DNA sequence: TGTGCCAGTAGTATAAACAGGGACTATGGCTACACCTTC. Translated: CASSINRDYGYTF.

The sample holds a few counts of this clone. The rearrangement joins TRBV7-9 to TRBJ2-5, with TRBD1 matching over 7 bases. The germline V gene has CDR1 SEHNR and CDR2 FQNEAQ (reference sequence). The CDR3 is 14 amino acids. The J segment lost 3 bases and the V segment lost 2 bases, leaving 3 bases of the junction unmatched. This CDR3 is CASSLWDRKETQYF. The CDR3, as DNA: TGTGCCAGCAGCTTATGGGACAGAAAAGAGACCCAGTACTTC.

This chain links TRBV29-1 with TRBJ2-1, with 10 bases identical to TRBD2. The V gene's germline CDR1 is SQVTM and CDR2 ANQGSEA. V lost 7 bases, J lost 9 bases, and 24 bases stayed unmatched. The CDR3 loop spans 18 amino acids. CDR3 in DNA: TGCAGCGCCGCGTTCGTGGGACTAGCGAACAACGATTTGGGTGAGCAGTTCTTC. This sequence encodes CSAAFVGLANNDLGEQFF.

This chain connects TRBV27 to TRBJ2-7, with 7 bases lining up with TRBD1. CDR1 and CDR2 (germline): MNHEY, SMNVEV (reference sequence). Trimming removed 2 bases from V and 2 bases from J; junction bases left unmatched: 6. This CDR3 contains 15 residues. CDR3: CASSLNRDSTYEQYF. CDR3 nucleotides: TGTGCCAGCAGTTTAAACCGGGACAGTACCTACGAGCAGTACTTC.

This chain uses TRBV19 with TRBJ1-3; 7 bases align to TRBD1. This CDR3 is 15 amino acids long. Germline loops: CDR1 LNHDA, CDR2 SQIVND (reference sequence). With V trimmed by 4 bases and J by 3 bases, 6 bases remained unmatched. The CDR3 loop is CASSTDRVIGNTIYF. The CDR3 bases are TGTGCCAGTAGTACCGACAGGGTCATTGGAAACACCATATATTTT.

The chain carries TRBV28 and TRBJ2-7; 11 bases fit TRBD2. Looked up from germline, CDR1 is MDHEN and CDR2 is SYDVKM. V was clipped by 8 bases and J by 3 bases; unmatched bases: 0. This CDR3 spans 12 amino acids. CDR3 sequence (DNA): TGTGCCAGCGGGACTAGCGGCTACGAGCAGTACTTC. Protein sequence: CASGTSGYEQYF.

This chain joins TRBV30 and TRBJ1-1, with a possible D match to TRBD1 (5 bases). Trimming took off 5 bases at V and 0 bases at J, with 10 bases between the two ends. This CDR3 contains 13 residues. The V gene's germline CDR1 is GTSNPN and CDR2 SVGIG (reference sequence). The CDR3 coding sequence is TGTGCCTGGGTAGGACAATTGAACACTGAAGCTTTCTTT. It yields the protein CAWVGQLNTEAFF.

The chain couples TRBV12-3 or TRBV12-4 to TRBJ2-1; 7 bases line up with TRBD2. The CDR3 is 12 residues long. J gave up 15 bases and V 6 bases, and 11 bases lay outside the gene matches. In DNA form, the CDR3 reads TGTGCCAGCAGGTATCAAGCGGGAAGGGCGTTCTTC. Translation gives CASRYQAGRAFF.

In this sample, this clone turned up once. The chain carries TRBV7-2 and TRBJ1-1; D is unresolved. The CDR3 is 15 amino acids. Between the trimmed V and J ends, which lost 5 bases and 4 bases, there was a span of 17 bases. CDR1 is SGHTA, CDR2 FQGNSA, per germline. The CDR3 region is CASSPPGSVVTEAFF. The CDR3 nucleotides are TGTGCCAGCAGCCCGCCGGGGTCCGTGGTCACTGAAGCTTTCTTT.

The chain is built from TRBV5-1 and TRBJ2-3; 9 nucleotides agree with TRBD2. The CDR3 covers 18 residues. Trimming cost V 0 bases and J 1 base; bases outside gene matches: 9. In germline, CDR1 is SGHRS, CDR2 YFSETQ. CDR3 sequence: CASSLAPGVAGGTDTQYF. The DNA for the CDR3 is TGCGCCAGCAGCTTGGCCCCAGGGGTAGCGGGGGGCACAGATACGCAGTATTTT.

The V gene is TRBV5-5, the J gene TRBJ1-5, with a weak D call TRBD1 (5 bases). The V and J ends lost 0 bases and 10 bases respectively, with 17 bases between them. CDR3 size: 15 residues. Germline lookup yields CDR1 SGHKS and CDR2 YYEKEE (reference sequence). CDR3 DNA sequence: TGTGCCAGCAGCTTGGTCGCAGGGCCCCTCTTACCCCAGCATTTT. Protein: CASSLVAGPLLPQHF.

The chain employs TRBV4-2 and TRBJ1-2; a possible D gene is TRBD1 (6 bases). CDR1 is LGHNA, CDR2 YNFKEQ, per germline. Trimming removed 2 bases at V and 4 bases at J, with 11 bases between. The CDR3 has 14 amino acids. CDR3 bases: TGTGCCAGCAGCCAATCGGACAGTAGCTATGGCTACACCTTC. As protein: CASSQSDSSYGYTF.

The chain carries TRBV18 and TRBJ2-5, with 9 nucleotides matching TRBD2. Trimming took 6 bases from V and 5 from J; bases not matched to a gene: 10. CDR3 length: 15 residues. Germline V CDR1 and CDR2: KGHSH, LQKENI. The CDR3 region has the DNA TGTGCCAGCTCGCCCCGTAGCGGGAGCTGGGAGACCCAGTACTTC. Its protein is CASSPRSGSWETQYF.

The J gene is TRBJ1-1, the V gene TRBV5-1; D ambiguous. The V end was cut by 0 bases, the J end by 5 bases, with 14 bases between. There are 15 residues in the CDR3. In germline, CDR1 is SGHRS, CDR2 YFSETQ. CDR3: CASSLEVTGWTEAFF. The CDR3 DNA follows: TGCGCCAGCAGCTTGGAGGTCACCGGGTGGACTGAAGCTTTCTTT.

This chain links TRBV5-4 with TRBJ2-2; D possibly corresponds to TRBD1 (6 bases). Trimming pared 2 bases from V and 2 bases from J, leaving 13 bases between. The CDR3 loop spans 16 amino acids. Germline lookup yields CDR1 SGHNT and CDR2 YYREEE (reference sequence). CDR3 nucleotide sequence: TGTGCCAGCAGCTTTCTCCAGGGGCCTAACACCGGGGAGCTGTTTTTT. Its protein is CASSFLQGPNTGELFF.

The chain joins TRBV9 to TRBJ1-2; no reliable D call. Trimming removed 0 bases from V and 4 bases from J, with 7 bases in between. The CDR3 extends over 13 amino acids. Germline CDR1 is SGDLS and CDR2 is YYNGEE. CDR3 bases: TGTGCCAGCAGCGTAGTAAACAGCTATGGCTACACCTTC. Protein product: CASSVVNSYGYTF.

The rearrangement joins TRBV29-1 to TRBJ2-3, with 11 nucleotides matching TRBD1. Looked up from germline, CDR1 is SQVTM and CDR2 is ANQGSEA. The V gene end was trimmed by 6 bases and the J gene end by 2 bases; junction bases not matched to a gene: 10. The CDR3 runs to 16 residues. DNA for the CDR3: TGCAGCGTACCTGAGACGGACAGGGGGCACACAGATACGCAGTATTTT. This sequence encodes CSVPETDRGHTDTQYF.

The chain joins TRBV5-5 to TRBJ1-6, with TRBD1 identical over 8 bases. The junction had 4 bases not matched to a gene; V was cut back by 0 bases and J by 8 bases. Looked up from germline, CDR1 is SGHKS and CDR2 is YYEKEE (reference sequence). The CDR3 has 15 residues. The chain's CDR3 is CASSLVGQGYSPLHF. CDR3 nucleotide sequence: TGTGCCAGCAGCTTGGTTGGACAGGGCTATTCACCCCTCCACTTT.

The CDR3 sequence is CASSPGQNTGELFF. CDR3 in DNA: TGTGCCAGTAGTCCGGGACAGAACACCGGGGAGCTGTTTTTT. The rearrangement uses TRBV19 and TRBJ2-2, with D possibly matching TRBD1 (6 bases). Germline V CDR1 and CDR2: LNHDA, SQIVND (reference sequence). The CDR3 covers 14 residues. V lost 5 bases, J lost 1 base, and 8 bases lay in between. Filled out from reference TRBV19 and TRBJ2-2, the complete variable domain reads DGGITQSPKYLFRKEGQNVTLSCEQNLNHDAMYWYRQDPGQGLRLIYYSQIVNDFQKGDIAEGYSVSREKKESFPLTVTSAQKNPTAFYLCASSPGQNTGELFFGEGSRLTVL.

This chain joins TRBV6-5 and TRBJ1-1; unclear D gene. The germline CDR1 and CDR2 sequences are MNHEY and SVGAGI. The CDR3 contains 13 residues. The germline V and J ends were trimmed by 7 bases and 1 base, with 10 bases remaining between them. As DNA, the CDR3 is TGTGCCAGCACCCGAGATCCGAACACTGAAGCTTTCTTT. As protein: CASTRDPNTEAFF.

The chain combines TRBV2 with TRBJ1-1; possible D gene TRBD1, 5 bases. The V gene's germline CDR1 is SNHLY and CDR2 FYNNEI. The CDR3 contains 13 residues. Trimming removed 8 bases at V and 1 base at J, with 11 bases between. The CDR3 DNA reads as TGTGCCAGCGAATCTACAGGGAACACTGAAGCTTTCTTT. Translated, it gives CASESTGNTEAFF.

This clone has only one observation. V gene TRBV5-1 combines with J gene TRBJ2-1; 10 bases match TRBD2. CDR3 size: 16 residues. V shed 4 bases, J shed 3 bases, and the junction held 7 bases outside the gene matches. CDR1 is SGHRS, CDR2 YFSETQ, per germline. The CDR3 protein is CASSHTGTSDYNEQFF. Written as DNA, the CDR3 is TGCGCCAGCAGCCATACCGGGACTAGCGACTACAATGAGCAGTTCTTC.